A single sample is the source of the 25 T cell receptor beta chains below, sequenced in a study of OX40 agonist ivuxolimab in advanced cancers. Libraries were prepared by immunoSEQ multiplex PCR; TCRdb keeps only in-frame clonotypes and omits some of them. The data hold approximately 58,000 clones, with 81% observed a single time. This specimen was CD4+ or CD8+ T cells sorted from blood, taken in a trial of the OX40 agonist ivuxolimab. The receptor source for this set is an adult with an advanced solid tumor such as melanoma, head and neck, liver or kidney cancer.

This chain joins TRBV27 and TRBJ2-5; TRBD2 aligns across 12 bases. From germline, CDR1 is MNHEY and CDR2 SMNVEV (reference sequence). The V and J ends lost 6 bases and 5 bases, in that order; junction bases with no gene match: 10. The CDR3 covers 16 residues. The DNA of the CDR3 is TGTGCCAGCAGCCCTAAACTAGCGGGGGGTTCTGAGACCCAGTACTTC. This sequence encodes CASSPKLAGGSETQYF.

The chain is built from TRBV2 and TRBJ1-5; 8 nucleotides line up with TRBD1. CDR3 length: 14 amino acids. J was trimmed by 7 bases and V by 3 bases; bases with no gene match: 5. Germline CDR1 is SNHLY and CDR2 is FYNNEI. Written as DNA, the CDR3 is TGTGCCAGCAGTGATCAGGGGGCCAGGCAGCCCCAGCATTTT. It codes for CASSDQGARQPQHF.

The chain recombines TRBV7-8 with TRBJ2-7; D remains unclear. V lost 0 bases, J lost 3 bases, and 9 bases lay in between. The CDR3 runs 14 residues. CDR1 and CDR2 (germline): SGHVS, FQNEAQ. Written as DNA, the CDR3 is TGTGCCAGCAGCTTAGCGGCCAACCTCTACGAGCAGTACTTC. It translates to CASSLAANLYEQYF. Filled out from reference TRBV7-8 and TRBJ2-7, the complete variable domain reads GAGVSQSPRYKVAKRGQDVALRCDPISGHVSLFWYQQALGQGPEFLTYFQNEAQLDKSGLPSDRFFAERPEGSVSTLKIQRTQQEDSAVYLCASSLAANLYEQYFGPGTRLTVT.

The chain is built from TRBV6-6 and TRBJ1-1; D is undetermined. CDR1 MNHNY and CDR2 SVGAGI come from the germline V gene (reference sequence). This CDR3 is 15 amino acids long. Deletions cut 5 bases from V and 0 bases from J, with 13 bases between. As DNA, the CDR3 is TGTGCCAGCAGTCCCGATCGGAAGGTGAACACTGAAGCTTTCTTT. Translating it yields CASSPDRKVNTEAFF.

This chain uses TRBV19 with TRBJ2-7, with 13 bases lining up with TRBD2. V lost 6 bases to trimming and J lost 6 bases; unmatched junction nucleotides: 5. The length of the CDR3 is 14 residues. Germline V gene data show CDR1 as LNHDA and CDR2 as SQIVND (reference sequence). The CDR3 DNA is TGTGCCAGTAGCTGGGGACTAGCGGGGAGCGAGCAGTACTTC. Its protein product is CASSWGLAGSEQYF.

This clone was seen a single time. CDR3 sequence reads: CASSFPLVGGTGTNEKLFF. CDR3 coding DNA: TGTGCCAGCAGTTTTCCTCTTGTGGGGGGGACAGGGACTAATGAAAAACTGTTTTTT. This chain links TRBV28 with TRBJ1-4; the match to TRBD1 covers 9 bases. Germline lookup yields CDR1 MDHEN and CDR2 SYDVKM. Unmatched junction bases numbered 13, after V lost 3 bases and J lost 2 bases. CDR3 size: 19 residues.

V and J are TRBV6-5 and TRBJ1-6, with D possibly being TRBD1 (5 bases). The CDR3 is 16 amino acids. Germline V lookup: CDR1 MNHEY, CDR2 SVGAGI. The V and J ends lost 4 bases and 1 base respectively, with 11 bases between them. CDR3 sequence reads: CASSFEGISYNSPLHF. In nucleotides, the CDR3 is TGTGCCAGCAGTTTTGAGGGGATTTCCTATAATTCACCCCTCCACTTT.

The chain carries TRBV7-9 and TRBJ1-2; possibly TRBD1 for D (6 bases). The CDR3 has 12 amino acids. With 5 bases removed from V and 8 bases from J, the gap between germline ends came to 12 bases. Germline loops: CDR1 SEHNR, CDR2 FQNEAQ (reference sequence). CDR3 DNA: TGTGCCAGCAGCGACCGGACAGAAGGCTACACCTTC. Translated: CASSDRTEGYTF. The complete variable domain, with remaining parts taken from reference TRBV7-9 and TRBJ1-2, reads DTGVSQNPRHKITKRGQNVTFRCDPISEHNRLYWYRQTLGQGPEFLTYFQNEAQLEKSRLLSDRFSAERPKGSFSTLEIQRTEQGDSAMYLCASSDRTEGYTFGSGTRLTVV.

The chain is built from TRBV7-2 and TRBJ1-5, with 7 bases identical to TRBD1. Germline V gives CDR1 SGHTA, CDR2 FQGNSA. The CDR3 has 15 residues. The trim removed 3 bases at V and 7 bases at J, leaving 9 bases unmatched. The CDR3 protein is CASSFTTGREQPQHF. CDR3 sequence (DNA): TGTGCCAGCAGCTTTACGACAGGGCGAGAGCAGCCCCAGCATTTT. Full variable domain (remainder filled in from reference TRBV7-2 and TRBJ1-5): GAGVSQSPSNKVTEKGKDVELRCDPISGHTALYWYRQSLGQGLEFLIYFQGNSAPDKSGLPSDRFSAERTGGSVSTLTIQRTQQEDSAVYLCASSFTTGREQPQHFGDGTRLSIL.

This rearrangement joins TRBV7-6 to TRBJ1-2, with D possibly TRBD1 on 5 matching bases. Deletions cut 4 bases from V and 5 bases from J, with 11 bases between. The germline V gene encodes CDR1 SGHVS and CDR2 FNYEAQ. The length of the CDR3 is 13 residues. The CDR3 bases are TGTGCCAGCAGCTCCGGGGCAGGGTATGGCTACACCTTC. This translates into CASSSGAGYGYTF.

V and J are TRBV21-1 and TRBJ1-3. TRBV21-1 is listed as a pseudogene. This CDR3 region has 17 residues. The CDR3 DNA reads TGTGCCAGCAGCAAAAGCCAACGACTGAACTCTGGAAACACCATATATTTT. This gives the protein CASSKSQRLNSGNTIYF.

The chain couples TRBV10-2 to TRBJ2-1; tentatively, D is TRBD1 (5 bases). Germline V CDR1 and CDR2: WSHSY, SAAADI. This CDR3 contains 17 residues. The V end lost 0 bases, the J end lost 3 bases, and 15 bases lay between the germline ends. This chain's CDR3 is CASSESVQATNYNEQFF. DNA of the CDR3: TGCGCCAGCAGTGAGTCGGTACAGGCAACGAACTACAATGAGCAGTTCTTC.

V and J are TRBV9 and TRBJ1-2; D is undetermined. This CDR3 has 13 amino acids. V was pared by 4 bases and J by 4 bases, with 11 bases between. The germline CDR1 and CDR2 sequences are SGDLS and YYNGEE. Here the CDR3 DNA reads TGTGCCAGCAGCCCAAGGAGTAGCTATGGCTACACCTTC. Protein product: CASSPRSSYGYTF.

This clone is medium-sized. In nucleotides, the CDR3 is TGTGCCAGCAGCGGACGGACAGGACTCCTCTACGAGCAGTACTTC. Translation: CASSGRTGLLYEQYF. V usage is TRBV11-3 and J usage is TRBJ2-7; TRBD1 matches 7 bases. J lost 3 bases, V lost 5 bases, and 10 bases had no gene match. The CDR3 loop spans 15 amino acids. The germline CDR1 and CDR2 sequences are SGHNT and YENEEA. Full variable domain (outside the CDR3, taken from reference TRBV11-3 and TRBJ2-7): EAGVVQSPRYKIIEKKQPVAFWCNPISGHNTLYWYLQNLGQGPELLIRYENEEAVDDSQLPKDRFSAERLKGVDSTLKIQPAELGDSAVYLCASSGRTGLLYEQYFGPGTRLTVT.

The V and J genes are TRBV6-6 and TRBJ2-5, with TRBD1 matching over 7 bases. The germline V gene encodes CDR1 MNHNY and CDR2 SVGAGI (reference sequence). CDR3 size: 13 residues. J was trimmed by 1 base and V by 5 bases; bases with no gene match: 1. The CDR3 spells CASSGTVQETQYF. The CDR3 DNA is TGTGCCAGCAGTGGGACAGTCCAAGAGACCCAGTACTTC.

The chain combines TRBV6-1 with TRBJ2-1; D remains ambiguous. The germline gives CDR1 MNHNS, CDR2 SASEGT. Between the trimmed V and J ends, which lost 1 base and 0 bases, there was a span of 7 bases. This CDR3 is built from 15 residues. The CDR3 protein is CASSEVWSSYNEQFF. CDR3 sequence (DNA): TGTGCCAGCAGTGAAGTGTGGAGCTCCTACAATGAGCAGTTCTTC.

V gene TRBV5-1 combines with J gene TRBJ2-3, with 10 bases lining up with TRBD2. The CDR3 sequence is 14 residues long. The V gene end was trimmed by 3 bases and the J gene end by 3 bases; junction bases not matched to a gene: 1. The V gene's germline CDR1 is SGHRS and CDR2 YFSETQ. The DNA for the CDR3 is TGCGCCAGCAGCTCGGGACTAGCGACAGATACGCAGTATTTT. Encoded protein: CASSSGLATDTQYF. The full variable domain, in which reference TRBV5-1 and TRBJ2-3 provide the parts outside the CDR3, is KAGVTQTPRYLIKTRGQQVTLSCSPISGHRSVSWYQQTPGQGLQFLFEYFSETQRNKGNFPGRFSGRQFSNSRSEMNVSTLELGDSALYLCASSSGLATDTQYFGPGTRLTVL.

Details on this clone: The junction does not match germline at one end; this may be a read error. The chain couples TRBV14 to TRBJ1-1; D unclear. Germline CDR1 and CDR2: SGHDN and FVKESK. The CDR3 has 14 residues. This chain's CDR3 is CASSQGYHRPDAFF. CDR3 nucleotides: TGTGCCAGCAGCCAAGGATACCACCGGCCTGACGCTTTCTTT.

The rearrangement joins TRBV6-6 to TRBJ2-1; D might be TRBD1 or TRBD2, each matching 5 bases. Trimming cost V 2 bases and J 6 bases, with 11 bases left between them. CDR1 and CDR2 (germline): MNHNY, SVGAGI (reference sequence). This CDR3 is 14 amino acids long. The CDR3 DNA follows: TGTGCCAGCAGTTACCAAACGGGGACCAATGAGCAGTTCTTC. It is translated as CASSYQTGTNEQFF.

Concerning this clone: The sample contains more than one DNA sequence encoding this CDR3. The chain joins TRBV2 to TRBJ2-3, with D unresolved. Germline values: CDR1 SNHLY, CDR2 FYNNEI. Deletions cut 8 bases from V and 3 bases from J, with 6 bases between. The CDR3 is 11 amino acids. The CDR3 loop is CASSTTDTQYF. The CDR3 DNA follows: TGTGCCAGCTCGACAACAGATACGCAGTATTTT.

The CDR3 nucleotides are TGCGCCAGCAGTGAGGGACAGGGGGGAATCTATAATTCACCCCTCCACTTT. Protein: CASSEGQGGIYNSPLHF. The chain recombines TRBV10-2 with TRBJ1-6; 10 bases are a match to TRBD1. CDR1 and CDR2 from the germline V gene are WSHSY and SAAADI. V lost 2 bases, J lost 3 bases, and 4 bases stayed unmatched. The CDR3 consists of 17 residues.

This chain connects TRBV5-6 to TRBJ2-4; D remains ambiguous. Germline V gene data show CDR1 as SGHDT and CDR2 as YYEEEE. Trimming took 2 bases from V and 5 from J, leaving 5 bases between them. The CDR3 runs 12 residues. This CDR3 reads CASSFQENIQYF. The CDR3 DNA reads as TGTGCCAGCAGCTTTCAGGAAAACATTCAGTACTTC. The full variable domain, rest sourced from reference TRBV5-6 and TRBJ2-4, is DAGVTQSPTHLIKTRGQQVTLRCSPKSGHDTVSWYQQALGQGPQFIFQYYEEEERQRGNFPDRFSGHQFPNYSSELNVNALLLGDSALYLCASSFQENIQYFGAGTRLSVL.

This clone occurred a few times. V and J are TRBV5-1 and TRBJ2-7; 8 positions agree with TRBD2. The trim removed 2 bases at V and 5 bases at J, leaving 12 bases unmatched. Germline V gene sequence: CDR1 SGHRS, CDR2 YFSETQ. This CDR3 contains 16 residues. For the CDR3, the DNA is TGCGCCAGCAGCTTAATAGCGGGGAGTCAGGGGAACGAGCAGTACTTC. It yields the protein CASSLIAGSQGNEQYF. Filled out from reference TRBV5-1 and TRBJ2-7, the complete variable domain reads KAGVTQTPRYLIKTRGQQVTLSCSPISGHRSVSWYQQTPGQGLQFLFEYFSETQRNKGNFPGRFSGRQFSNSRSEMNVSTLELGDSALYLCASSLIAGSQGNEQYFGPGTRLTVT.

A single count supports this clone. The chain recombines TRBV5-1 with TRBJ2-3, with D unclear. V was cut by 4 bases and J by 2 bases, with 14 bases left in between. The length of the CDR3 is 15 residues. The germline CDR1 and CDR2 sequences are SGHRS and YFSETQ. CDR3 bases: TGCGCCAGCAGCCAGGACCCCTCATACACAGATACGCAGTATTTT. It encodes CASSQDPSYTDTQYF. Combining the CDR3 with reference TRBV5-1 and TRBJ2-3 gives the whole variable domain KAGVTQTPRYLIKTRGQQVTLSCSPISGHRSVSWYQQTPGQGLQFLFEYFSETQRNKGNFPGRFSGRQFSNSRSEMNVSTLELGDSALYLCASSQDPSYTDTQYFGPGTRLTVL.

The rearrangement joins TRBV2 to TRBJ2-2, with 7 bases matching TRBD2. This CDR3 region has 18 residues. Losses at the gene ends were 0 bases for V and 1 base for J; bases not matched to a gene: 8. The germline CDR1 and CDR2 sequences are SNHLY and FYNNEI. CDR3 region: CASSEATRLAENTGELFF. For the CDR3, the DNA is TGTGCCAGCAGTGAAGCCACCAGACTAGCTGAGAACACCGGGGAGCTGTTTTTT. Together with reference TRBV2 and TRBJ2-2, the CDR3 gives the full variable domain: EPEVTQTPSHQVTQMGQEVILRCVPISNHLYFYWYRQILGQKVEFLVSFYNNEISEKSEIFDDQFSVERPDGSNFTLKIRSTKLEDSAMYFCASSEATRLAENTGELFFGEGSRLTVL.